This TCR beta chain originates from a study of shared clonotypes between healthy human individuals. Study-level information: Plates per donor: three CD4 naive, three CD4 memory, two CD8 naive, one CD8 memory. Whole-study findings and limits: Naive CD4 clonotypes overlapped across a handful of donors at roughly 5%.

Notes on this clone: The antigen remains undetermined.

Authors' data handling: Because ImmunoSEQ provided only junction sequences with no quality scores, the filtering differed. Clones were sequenced by immunoSEQ multiplex PCR, and TCRdb holds only the in-frame ones, with some missing. V and J calls and clone size are as listed in that table; D and trimming were resolved from the DNA. The table has a few million clones, just over 90% seen once. This CDR3 contains 13 residues. V dropped 5 bases and J dropped 4 bases, with 12 bases sitting between them. The germline gives CDR1 SGHRS, CDR2 YFSETQ. Terminally differentiated effector memory CD45RA+ cells were left out of the naive CD8 fraction, which was CD45RO-negative and positively selected for CCR7.

The V call is TRBV5-1, the J call TRBJ1-1, with D possibly TRBD1 on 5 matching bases. Sequenced sample: naive CD8+ T cells from PBMCs. The receptor comes from a man aged 18 to 30 in good health. Some clones in this sample may be carry-over from other donors' samples. The CDR3: CASRGPGGTEAFF. CDR3 nucleotides: TGCGCCAGCAGGGGTCCTGGGGGCACTGAAGCTTTCTTT.